The subject of this entry is one T cell receptor beta chain. The data were obtained in a study of blood T cell repertoires in COVID-19. The overall study: Samples came from the United States, Italy and Spain, spanning acute and convalescent COVID-19. The analysed material was cDNA or gDNA that came from T cells, B-cell-depleted T cells, or PBMCs.

Patients in Seattle were enrolled during active infection, then followed longitudinally. Germline CDR1 reads KGHSH; CDR2 reads LQKENI. V dropped 6 bases and J dropped 1; count of bases not matched to a gene: 6. The CDR3 totals 15 residues. Produced via immunoSEQ multiplex PCR; TCRdb's table is partial and in-frame only. The data contain over 450,000 clones, approximately 92% of them seen just once; the ten biggest clones take up about 0.91%. The chain has TRBV18 and TRBJ1-3; TRBD1 aligns across 7 bases. This receptor was taken from a man between 18 and 29 years old with COVID-19, enrolled during active disease. The sample consisted of peripheral blood. CDR3 loop: CASSLGQASGNTIYF. CDR3 bases: TGTGCCAGCTCTCTCGGACAGGCATCTGGAAACACCATATATTTT.